The rows below give T cell receptor beta chains drawn from one sample of a study of T cell repertoires in aging, cancer and after chemotherapy. TCRdb recomputed calls from the multiplex PCR reads with MiXCR, one row per CDR3 protein. The sample lists more than 10,000 distinct CDR3 sequences, around 25% occurring once. The sequenced sample was blood. These receptors originate from a human donor in good health. CDR3s include the opening cysteine and the closing phenylalanine or tryptophan. Fields, in order: V gene, clone size, D gene, J gene, CDR3 DNA, CDR3 protein. The D gene is left open where the match is weak. Clone size is not always given. Where it is, it says once, few, many or a class for expanded clones.

TRBV24-1	-	TRBD1	TRBJ2-1	TGTGCCACCAGTGATGCATCCTCCTCCGGGACAGGGGCCTACAATGAGCAGTTCTTC	CATSDASSSGTGAYNEQFF
TRBV6-6	-	-	TRBJ1-4	TGTGCCAGCAGTCCCGGACAGCGATCAACTAATGAAAAACTGTTTTTT	CASSPGQRSTNEKLFF
TRBV27	few	TRBD2	TRBJ2-7	TGTGCCAGCAGTCCGCTAGCGGGGGGGCCGGACGAGCAGTACTTC	CASSPLAGGPDEQYF
TRBV28	-	-	TRBJ1-4	TGTGCCAGCAGCCGAAGAGGGGGAACTAATGAAAAACTGTTTTTT	CASSRRGGTNEKLFF
TRBV6-5	-	-	TRBJ2-7	TGTGCCAGCAGTTACTCACCTGGACACCGGTCCTACGAGCAGTACTTC	CASSYSPGHRSYEQYF
TRBV5-1	-	-	TRBJ2-2	TGCGCCAGCAGCTTGGGTGGTCGACAGGGAGGGAACACCGGGGAGCTGTTTTTT	CASSLGGRQGGNTGELFF
TRBV7-9	-	TRBD1	TRBJ1-6	TGTGCCAGCAGCATGGGACAGGGGAATTCACCCCTCCACTTT	CASSMGQGNSPLHF
TRBV6-5	-	TRBD1	TRBJ1-2	TGTGCCAGCACCCCAGTGGGGTCACAGGGGGCAAATGGCTACACCTTC	CASTPVGSQGANGYTF
TRBV12-3/TRBV12-4	few	TRBD2	TRBJ2-5	TGTGCCAGCCGACCTAGCGGGGGGGCCGGTGAGACCCAGTACTTC	CASRPSGGAGETQYF
TRBV6-5	-	-	TRBJ1-3	TGTGCCAGCAGCGTAGACGGGGAAAACACCATATATTTT	CASSVDGENTIYF
TRBV6-6	-	-	TRBJ1-6	TGTGCCAGCAGTTACATGGATTCAGCCCTCCACTTT	CASSYMDSALHF
TRBV20-1	-	-	TRBJ1-4	TGCAGTGCCACCAGGGGTCCTAATGATAAACTGTTTTTT	CSATRGPNDKLFF
TRBV27	-	-	TRBJ2-7	TGTGCCAGCAGTTACTCGACTGGGCGGGACGAGCAGTACTTC	CASSYSTGRDEQYF
TRBV6-1	few	TRBD2	TRBJ2-7	TGTGCCAGCAGTGGGGGGGGGTTTGGGACCTACGAGCAGTACTTC	CASSGGGFGTYEQYF
TRBV12-3/TRBV12-4	-	TRBD2	TRBJ2-5	TGTGCCAGCAGACCGGGACTAGCTGGGGAGACCCAGTACTTC	CASRPGLAGETQYF
TRBV7-2	few	-	TRBJ1-1	TGTGCCAGCAGCTTATCTGGGGGAAGCACTGAAGCTTTCTTT	CASSLSGGSTEAFF
TRBV6-5	many	-	TRBJ2-6	TGTGCCAGCAGTGACACAGACTCTGGGGCCAACGTCCTGACTTTC	CASSDTDSGANVLTF
TRBV7-6	many	TRBD2	TRBJ2-7	TGTGCCAGCAGCCTCAGCGGGGGGGCCTACGAGCAGTACTTC	CASSLSGGAYEQYF
TRBV28	few	-	TRBJ1-4	TGTGCCAGCAGGTATAAACAGCGTCAGGGTGAAAAACTGTTTTTT	CASRYKQRQGEKLFF
TRBV20-1	-	TRBD2	TRBJ2-3	TGCAGTGCCCCAAAAGCGGGGGGGCGGGCAGATACGCAGTATTTT	CSAPKAGGRADTQYF
TRBV20-1	once	TRBD1	TRBJ1-2	TGCAGTGCCCAAAGGGCCGGGACAGGGTTATTCGATGGCTACACCTTC	CSAQRAGTGLFDGYTF
TRBV29-1	few	-	TRBJ2-5	TGCAGCGTTGAACGTGGATCCCTTTACCAAGAGACCCAGTACTTC	CSVERGSLYQETQYF
TRBV14	few	-	TRBJ2-7	TGTGCCAGCAGCCAAGTGAGGGGCACTAGAGCCACCTACGAGCAGTACTTC	CASSQVRGTRATYEQYF
TRBV6-5	-	TRBD1	TRBJ2-1	TGTGCCAGCAGTGAACAGGGGGTCTGCTCCTACAATGAGCAGTTCTTC	CASSEQGVCSYNEQFF
TRBV6-5	medium-sized	-	TRBJ1-1	TGTGCCAGCAGACAAGGGACGGGGAACACTGAAGCTTTCTTT	CASRQGTGNTEAFF
TRBV5-4	-	TRBD2	TRBJ2-2	TGTGCCAGCAGCTTTGCGGGGGGCGTCACCGGGGAGCTGTTTTTT	CASSFAGGVTGELFF
TRBV10-1	-	-	TRBJ2-7	TGCGCCAGCTCTCGAAACGGTTACGAGCAGTACTTC	CASSRNGYEQYF
TRBV7-9	-	-	TRBJ1-1	TGTGCCAGCAGCTTAGGTCCCGGGAATGGCATAGCCACTGAAGCTTTCTTT	CASSLGPGNGIATEAFF
TRBV18	few	TRBD2	TRBJ2-1	TGTGCCAGCTCACCACTTCCGGGGGGGCCTTACAATGAGCAGTTCTTC	CASSPLPGGPYNEQFF
TRBV7-3	-	-	TRBJ2-3	TGTGCCAGCAGCTCCGGGACGGGATCATATACGCAGTATTTT	CASSSGTGSYTQYF
TRBV7-9	-	-	TRBJ1-5	TGTGCCAGCAGCTTAAACCTGCAGCCCCAGCATTTT	CASSLNLQPQHF
TRBV20-1	few	-	TRBJ1-2	TGCAGTGCTAGAGGGGGGACCGATTCTAACTATGGCTACACCTTC	CSARGGTDSNYGYTF
TRBV5-1	-	-	TRBJ1-4	TGCGCCAGCAGCTTGGTCAGGGGTAATGAAAAACTGTTTTTT	CASSLVRGNEKLFF
TRBV29-1	few	TRBD1	TRBJ1-1	TGCAGCGTTGGAGGGGACAGAGTATACACTGAAGCTTTCTTT	CSVGGDRVYTEAFF
TRBV11-2	medium-sized	TRBD1	TRBJ2-1	TGTGCCAGCAGCCCCGGACAGGTTAGGGATGAGCAGTTCTTC	CASSPGQVRDEQFF
TRBV7-2	few	-	TRBJ2-4	TGTGCCAGCAGCACCTCAGGGGATCTCTTAGCCAAAAACATTCAGTACTTC	CASSTSGDLLAKNIQYF
TRBV7-2	few	-	TRBJ2-6	TGTGCCAGCAGCGTTTACGCCTCTGGGGCCAACGTCCTGACTTTC	CASSVYASGANVLTF
TRBV19	-	-	TRBJ1-1	TGTGCCAGTAGTATTACACGGAAGAACACTGAAGCTTTCTTT	CASSITRKNTEAFF
TRBV4-3	-	-	TRBJ2-1	TGCGCCAGCAGCCACGAAGGGGAGAGCAATGAGCAGTTCTTC	CASSHEGESNEQFF
TRBV9	-	-	TRBJ2-1	TGTGCCAGCAGCGTAGTGGGTGAGCAGTTCTTC	CASSVVGEQFF
TRBV19	-	-	TRBJ2-1	TGTGCCAGTAGTATTTGGGAGGGGGGCATAGATGAGCAGTTCTTC	CASSIWEGGIDEQFF
TRBV4-2	-	-	TRBJ2-3	TGCGCCAGCAGCCAAGACTCCCAGCGAAAAGATACGCAGTATTTT	CASSQDSQRKDTQYF
TRBV29-1	medium-sized	-	TRBJ1-1	TGCAGCGTTGAAGGCCCCAGTGGACCTGAAGCTTTCTTT	CSVEGPSGPEAFF
TRBV4-3	-	-	TRBJ1-2	TGCGCCAGCAGCCAAGATAACTATGGCTACACCTTC	CASSQDNYGYTF
TRBV7-9	many	-	TRBJ2-7	TGTGCCAGCAGCCGAGACTACTACGAGCAGTACTTC	CASSRDYYEQYF
TRBV7-2	many	-	TRBJ2-3	TGTGCCAGCAGCTTAGTTGGGCCAGGCAGGGGTGATACGCAGTATTTT	CASSLVGPGRGDTQYF
TRBV6-5	-	-	TRBJ2-3	TGTGCCAGCAGTTTGTGGGCCGGAGATACGCAGTATTTT	CASSLWAGDTQYF
TRBV12-3/TRBV12-4	few	TRBD1	TRBJ1-2	TGTGCCAGCAGTTTACGGGACAGGGGGCATGGCTACACCTTC	CASSLRDRGHGYTF
TRBV18	few	-	TRBJ2-7	TGTGCCAGCTCAACTACAGGGACTTACGAGCAGTACTTC	CASSTTGTYEQYF
TRBV7-6	few	TRBD1	TRBJ2-5	TGTGCCAGCAGCTTAGGGACAGGGAGACCCCAGTACTTC	CASSLGTGRPQYF
TRBV5-1	-	TRBD2	TRBJ2-3	TGCGCCAGCAGCCAAGAGCCCGGGACTAGCGGGGGCTCAGATACGCAGTATTTT	CASSQEPGTSGGSDTQYF
TRBV27	few	TRBD2	TRBJ2-5	TGTGCCAACCGGTTTGGCGGGAGACAAGAGACCCAGTACTTC	CANRFGGRQETQYF
TRBV20-1	-	TRBD2	TRBJ2-3	TGCAGTGCTATCGGCACTAGCGGGGGAACCACAGATACGCAGTATTTT	CSAIGTSGGTTDTQYF
TRBV6-1	few	-	TRBJ2-1	TGTGCCAGCAGTGAAGGGTGGGGGGGCCGGTACAATGAGCAGTTCTTC	CASSEGWGGRYNEQFF
TRBV5-5	few	-	TRBJ1-5	TGTGCCAGCAGCTTGCTTCAGGGTCGCAATCAGCCCCAGCATTTT	CASSLLQGRNQPQHF
TRBV6-4	-	-	TRBJ1-2	TGTGCCAGCAGTGACTCATCGGGGGCTCATGGCTACACCTTC	CASSDSSGAHGYTF
TRBV5-6	few	-	TRBJ1-1	TGTGCCAGCAGCTTTCTGAACACTGAAGCTTTCTTT	CASSFLNTEAFF
TRBV20-1	once	-	TRBJ2-2	TGCAGTGCTAGAAGGGGCCTTGGGCAGGGAACCGGGGAGCTGTTTTTT	CSARRGLGQGTGELFF
TRBV7-2	-	-	TRBJ1-2	TGTGCCAGCAGCTTAGTATTGGGGGACTACTATGGCTACACCTTC	CASSLVLGDYYGYTF